Listed below are T cell receptor beta chains from one sample, sequenced in a study of CD8 T cells in ankylosing spondylitis. TCRdb re-called the 5' RACE reads through MiXCR, storing one row per CDR3 protein. The sample includes roughly 260,000 distinct CDR3 sequences, 20% seen only once; the top ten take roughly 8.3%. The specimen was blood, either unsorted or a sorted T cell fraction (not recorded which). Receptor source: a male donor with ankylosing spondylitis or in good health (not recorded which). CDR3s include the opening cysteine and the closing phenylalanine or tryptophan.

v_call | cdr3_aa
TRBV29-1 | CSVVFSWGEPQHF
TRBV13 | CASTEQGAGYGYTF
TRBV7-6 | CASSSATGTSPTDTQYF
TRBV5-5 | CASRRTSGNEQFF
TRBV5-6 | CASSYTGGNLVNTEAFF
TRBV5-1 | CASSPGTGNTEAFF
TRBV29-1 | CSVERGINTEAFF
TRBV7-8 | CASSWNGKANYGYTF
TRBV20-1 | CSARDSGAGGTGELFF
TRBV15 | CATAVRGDNQPQHF
TRBV29-1 | CSVSGTGSRETQYF
TRBV2 | CTSRYKSGTVRNTGEPFF
TRBV28 | CASSSDRGQGTGELFF
TRBV4-2 | CASSQERTNTGELFF
TRBV2 | CASSEMASYNEQFF
TRBV18 | CASSPRAGGPTGANVLTF
TRBV7-3 | CASSFWRSGGSTDTQYF
TRBV29-1 | CSVVDRVNTGELFF
TRBV5-1 | CASAKSGGTLGTQYF
TRBV30 | CAWSVWGQKQFF
TRBV5-1 | CASSLAGVGADTQYF
TRBV12-3/TRBV12-4 | CALSHRPGRAGVPSDTQYF
TRBV6-1 | CASSPTGSPINTGELFF
TRBV6-1 | CASIGTGNTGELFF
TRBV10-3 | CAISGRTGYTEAFF
TRBV3-1 | CASSQETGDNEQFF
TRBV5-1 | CASSLQGLKVDTEAFF
TRBV5-6 | CASSLRDRYNEQFF
TRBV29-1 | CSVAGQSNQPQHF
TRBV27 | CASSLPGDNNEQFF
TRBV25-1 | CASSDPVGYGYTF
TRBV6-1 | CASSGSSGSTDTQYF
TRBV11-2 | CASSLDQHFQTQYF
TRBV5-1 | CASSPGVAGGTDTQYF
TRBV20-1 | CSARDVAGTSGETQYF
TRBV5-1 | CASSTDRVNTGELFF
TRBV9 | CASSVRGAEQFF
TRBV2 | CASSELAGEGGELFF
TRBV7-2 | CASSLDPTWPQHF
TRBV3-1 | CASGGGTDTQYF
TRBV20-1 | CSARDWRTSSSPLHF
TRBV6-5 | CASSYSAGAGNTEAFF
TRBV27 | CASSFIPQPGGDRNEQFF
TRBV20-1 | CSARDLGLANTGELFF
TRBV27 | CASSLYGRESYNEQFF
TRBV28 | CASSPTVTTGELFF
TRBV7-2 | CASSLWAGGDTQYF
TRBV5-1 | CASSLEGFAGLGYNEQFF
TRBV5-1 | CASSSGQAETDTQYF
TRBV18 | CASSPRGGSRNTEAFF
TRBV12-3/TRBV12-4 | CASRGTVDSGNTIYF
TRBV29-1 | CSVTQLAGVTDEQFF
TRBV12-3/TRBV12-4 | CASSPRSSGANVLTF
TRBV6-1 | CASSDQTGYYGYTF
TRBV5-1 | CASSSNRGGDSEAFF
TRBV20-1 | CSVGGALYTGELFF
TRBV20-1 | CSARDGRGGTDTQYF
TRBV7-6 | CASSLVAASGLPDTQYF